The entry that follows covers one T cell receptor (beta chain) sequence. The clone's antigen remains unknown. Base quality data are lacking; no much larger clone is found one base away. Libraries were prepared through RT-PCR. Sequencer: Illumina HiSeq 2500. TCRdb reprocessed the public reads (quality trimming at Q25 with fastp, clone calling with MiXCR) and kept in-frame beta chains. When rows share a CDR3 protein, they turn into one entry using the most common DNA and genes. The sample contains over 750,000 distinct CDR3 sequences, 20% to 25% of them found a single time. The biggest ten clones account for around 9.6% of the sample. This entry is derived from a study of response to subunit inactivated influenza vaccine (dated by TCRdb to 2017 to 2018). Background on the whole study: Deep quantitative profiling of the T cell receptor repertoire was used in the study to follow responses to a trivalent subunit inactivated influenza vaccine.

From a lookup of the germline V gene (reference sequence), CDR1 and CDR2 are DFQATT and SNEGSKA. Its CDR3 holds 15 amino acids, cysteine through phenylalanine. Just CDR3 DNA is preserved here, 45 bases in frame from base 1. Relative to germline, V is missing 5 bases and J is missing 0 bases, with 7 bases of the junction outside any gene match. On the study overall, not on this receptor specifically: The authors proposed that each seasonal influenza vaccination may bring in only a limited number of new T cells.

The V and J genes are TRBV20-1 and TRBJ2-7; TRBD2 aligns with 10 central bases. The sequence derives from a man aged 50-60 years who received an inactivated influenza vaccine. Donor details come from another sample of the same person, matched by shared clones. The sequencing used PBMCs from blood, collected 5 to 6 days after vaccination. The CDR3 protein is CSAGRLAGISYEQYF. The DNA reads as follows: TGCAGTGCTGGGAGACTAGCGGGTATCTCCTACGAGCAGTACTTC.